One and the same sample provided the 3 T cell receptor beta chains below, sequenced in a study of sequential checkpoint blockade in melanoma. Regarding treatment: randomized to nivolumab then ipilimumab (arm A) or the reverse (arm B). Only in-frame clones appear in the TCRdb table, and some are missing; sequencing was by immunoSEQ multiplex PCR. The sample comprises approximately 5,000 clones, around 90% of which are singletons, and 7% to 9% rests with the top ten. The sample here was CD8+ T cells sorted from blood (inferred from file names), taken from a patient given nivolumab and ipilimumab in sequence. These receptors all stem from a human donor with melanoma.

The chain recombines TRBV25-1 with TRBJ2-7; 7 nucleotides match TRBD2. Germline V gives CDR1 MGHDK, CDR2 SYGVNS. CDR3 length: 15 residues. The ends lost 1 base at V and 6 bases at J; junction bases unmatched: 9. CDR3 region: CASSEFASGGGEQYF. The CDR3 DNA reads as TGTGCCAGCAGTGAATTTGCTAGCGGCGGGGGCGAGCAGTACTTC.

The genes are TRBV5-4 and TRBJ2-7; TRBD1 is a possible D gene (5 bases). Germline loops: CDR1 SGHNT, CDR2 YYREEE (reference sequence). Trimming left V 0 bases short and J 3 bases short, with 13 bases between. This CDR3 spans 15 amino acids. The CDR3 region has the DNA TGTGCCAGCAGCTTGGATGCGTCGGACATCTACGAGCAGTACTTC. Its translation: CASSLDASDIYEQYF. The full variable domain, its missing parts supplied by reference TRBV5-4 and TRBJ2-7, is ETGVTQSPTHLIKTRGQQVTLRCSSQSGHNTVSWYQQALGQGPQFIFQYYREEENGRGNFPPRFSGLQFPNYSSELNVNALELDDSALYLCASSLDASDIYEQYFGPGTRLTVT.

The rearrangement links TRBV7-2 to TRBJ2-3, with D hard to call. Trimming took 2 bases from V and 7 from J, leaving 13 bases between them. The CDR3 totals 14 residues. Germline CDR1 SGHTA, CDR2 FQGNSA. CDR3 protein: CASSLLREFHTQYF. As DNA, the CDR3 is TGTGCCAGCAGCTTATTACGCGAGTTTCATACGCAGTATTTT.